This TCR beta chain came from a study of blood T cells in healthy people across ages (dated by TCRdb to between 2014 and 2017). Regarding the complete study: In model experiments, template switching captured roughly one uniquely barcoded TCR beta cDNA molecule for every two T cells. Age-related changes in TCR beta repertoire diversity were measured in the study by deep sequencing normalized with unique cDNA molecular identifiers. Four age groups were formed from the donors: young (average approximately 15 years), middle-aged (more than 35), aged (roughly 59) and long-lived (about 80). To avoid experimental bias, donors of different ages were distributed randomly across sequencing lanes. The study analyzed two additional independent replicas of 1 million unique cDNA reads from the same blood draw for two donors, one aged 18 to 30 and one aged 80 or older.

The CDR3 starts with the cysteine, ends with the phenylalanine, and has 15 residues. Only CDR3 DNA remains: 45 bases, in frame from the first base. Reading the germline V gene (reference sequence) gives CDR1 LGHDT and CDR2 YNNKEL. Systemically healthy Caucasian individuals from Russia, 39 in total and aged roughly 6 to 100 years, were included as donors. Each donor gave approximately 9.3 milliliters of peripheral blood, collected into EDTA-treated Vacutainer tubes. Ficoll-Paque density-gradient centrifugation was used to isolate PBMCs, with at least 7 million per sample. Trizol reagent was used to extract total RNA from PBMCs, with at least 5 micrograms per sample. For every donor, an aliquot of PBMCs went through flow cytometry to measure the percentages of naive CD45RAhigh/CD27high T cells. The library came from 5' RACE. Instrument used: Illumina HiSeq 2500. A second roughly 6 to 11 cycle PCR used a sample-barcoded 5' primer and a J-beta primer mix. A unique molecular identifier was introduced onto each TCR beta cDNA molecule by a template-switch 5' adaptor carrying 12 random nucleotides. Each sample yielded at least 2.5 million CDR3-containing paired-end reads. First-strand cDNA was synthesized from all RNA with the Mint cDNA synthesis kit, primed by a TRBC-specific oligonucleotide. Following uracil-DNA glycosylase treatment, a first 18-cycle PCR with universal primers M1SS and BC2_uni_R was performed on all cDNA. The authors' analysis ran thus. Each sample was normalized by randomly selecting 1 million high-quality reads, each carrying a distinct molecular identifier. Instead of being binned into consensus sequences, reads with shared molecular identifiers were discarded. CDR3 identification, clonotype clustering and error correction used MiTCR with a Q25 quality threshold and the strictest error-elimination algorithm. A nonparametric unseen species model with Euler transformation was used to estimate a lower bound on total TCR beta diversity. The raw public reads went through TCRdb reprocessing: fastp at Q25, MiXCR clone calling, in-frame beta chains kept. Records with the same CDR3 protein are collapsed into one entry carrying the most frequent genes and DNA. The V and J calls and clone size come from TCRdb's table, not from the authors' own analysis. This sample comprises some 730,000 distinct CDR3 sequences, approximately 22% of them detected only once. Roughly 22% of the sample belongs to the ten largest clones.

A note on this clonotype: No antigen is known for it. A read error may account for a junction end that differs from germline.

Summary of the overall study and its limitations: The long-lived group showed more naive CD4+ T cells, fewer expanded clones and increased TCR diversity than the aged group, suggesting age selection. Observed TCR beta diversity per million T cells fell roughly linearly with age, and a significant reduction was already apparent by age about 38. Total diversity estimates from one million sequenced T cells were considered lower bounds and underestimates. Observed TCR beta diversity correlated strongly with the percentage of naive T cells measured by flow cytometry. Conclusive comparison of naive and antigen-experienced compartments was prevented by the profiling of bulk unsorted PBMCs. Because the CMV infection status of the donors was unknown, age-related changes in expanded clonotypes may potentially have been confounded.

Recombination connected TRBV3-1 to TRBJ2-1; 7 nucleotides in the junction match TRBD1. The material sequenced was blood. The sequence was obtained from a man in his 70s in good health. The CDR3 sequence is CASSPTWGQYNEQSF. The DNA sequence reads TGTGCCAGCAGCCCCACCTGGGGACAGTACAATGAGCAGTCCTTC.